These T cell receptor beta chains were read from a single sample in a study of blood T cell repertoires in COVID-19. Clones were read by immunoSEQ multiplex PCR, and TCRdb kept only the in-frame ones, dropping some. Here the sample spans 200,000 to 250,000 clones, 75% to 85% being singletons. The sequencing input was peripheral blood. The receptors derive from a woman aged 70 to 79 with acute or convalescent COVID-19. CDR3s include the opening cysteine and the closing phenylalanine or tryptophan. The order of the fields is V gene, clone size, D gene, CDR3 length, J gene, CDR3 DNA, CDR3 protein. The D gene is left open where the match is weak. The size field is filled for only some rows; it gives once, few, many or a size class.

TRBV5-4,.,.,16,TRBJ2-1,TGTGCCAGCAGCCCCGGGAGCTGGAGCTCCTACAATGAGCAGTTCTTC,CASSPGSWSSYNEQFF
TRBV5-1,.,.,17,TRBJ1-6,TGCGCCAGCAGCTTGGCGGACGGGGGACCCTCGAATTCACCCCTCCACTTT,CASSLADGGPSNSPLHF
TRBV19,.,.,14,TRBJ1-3,TGTGCCAGTAGTATCGGGGGGACTGGAAACACCATATATTTT,CASSIGGTGNTIYF
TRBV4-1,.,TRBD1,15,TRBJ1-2,TGCGCCAGCAGCCAAGATAGCGGACAGGGCTATGGCTACACCTTC,CASSQDSGQGYGYTF
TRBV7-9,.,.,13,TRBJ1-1,TGTGCCAGCAGCTCATGGGCTAACACTGAAGCTTTCTTT,CASSSWANTEAFF
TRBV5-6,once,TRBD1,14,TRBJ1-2,TGTGCCAGCAGCTTGATCAGGGGGTCTGGTGGCTACACCTTC,CASSLIRGSGGYTF
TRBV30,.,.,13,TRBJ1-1,TGTGCCTGGATGCGGGGAGGGAACACTGAAGCTTTCTTT,CAWMRGGNTEAFF
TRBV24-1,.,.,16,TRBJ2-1,TGTGCCACCAGTGAAGAACCCGGGTCTCCCTACAATGAGCAGTTCTTC,CATSEEPGSPYNEQFF
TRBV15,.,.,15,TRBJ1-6,TGTGCCACCAGCAGAGACATAGGACAGTTATCTATTCTCCACTTT,CATSRDIGQLSILHF
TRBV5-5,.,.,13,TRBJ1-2,TGTGCCAGCAGCCAATACAGTGGGTATGGCTACACCTTC,CASSQYSGYGYTF
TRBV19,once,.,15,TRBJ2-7,TGTGCCAGTAGTCCACCATATTCAAGTGCGCGCGAGCAGTACTTC,CASSPPYSSAREQYF
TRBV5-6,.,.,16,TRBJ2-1,TGTGCCAGCAGCTTGGTTGGTGGGAGCTCCTACAATGAGCAGTTCTTC,CASSLVGGSSYNEQFF
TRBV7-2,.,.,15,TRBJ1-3,TGTGCCAGCAGCCCCCAGGGATTTACTGGAAACACCATATATTTT,CASSPQGFTGNTIYF
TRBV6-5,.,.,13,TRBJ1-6,TGTGCCAGCAGTTACTCGAGGAATTCACCCCTCCACTTT,CASSYSRNSPLHF
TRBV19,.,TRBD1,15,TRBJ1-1,TGTGCCAGTAATAGTCTACAGGGGCTGAACACTGAAGCTTTCTTT,CASNSLQGLNTEAFF
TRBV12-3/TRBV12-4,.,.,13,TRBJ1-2,TGTGCCAGCAGTCAGACAATTTTATATGGCTACACCTTC,CASSQTILYGYTF
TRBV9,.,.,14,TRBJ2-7,TGTGCCAGCAGCCCTCGACAGGTCTCCTACGAGCAGTACTTC,CASSPRQVSYEQYF
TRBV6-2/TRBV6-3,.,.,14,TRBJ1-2,TGTGCCAGCAGTTACCGGCTGACTACATATGGCTACACCTTC,CASSYRLTTYGYTF
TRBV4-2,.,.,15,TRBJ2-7,TGTGCCAGCAGCCAAGATGTCGCTAGCTCCTACGAGCAGTACTTC,CASSQDVASSYEQYF
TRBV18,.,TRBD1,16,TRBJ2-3,TGTGCCAGCTCACCGGGACAGGGATATAGCACAGATACGCAGTATTTT,CASSPGQGYSTDTQYF
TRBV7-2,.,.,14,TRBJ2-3,TGTGCCAGCAGCCCTACCCCTCTAGAAGGTACGCAGTATTTT,CASSPTPLEGTQYF
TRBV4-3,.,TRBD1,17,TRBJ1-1,TGCGCCAGCAGCCCCCGGACAGGGTGGGGGCAGGGCACTGAAGCTTTCTTT,CASSPRTGWGQGTEAFF
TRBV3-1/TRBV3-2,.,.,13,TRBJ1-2,TGTGCCAGCAGTAGGGGCGCTAACTATGGCTACACCTTC,CASSRGANYGYTF
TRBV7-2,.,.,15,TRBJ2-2,TGTGCCAGCAGCTTAAATTTGGCCTACACCGGGGAGCTGTTTTTT,CASSLNLAYTGELFF
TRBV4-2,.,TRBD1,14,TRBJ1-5,TGTGCCAGCAGCCTGGACAGGAGAGGCCAGCCCCAGCATTTT,CASSLDRRGQPQHF
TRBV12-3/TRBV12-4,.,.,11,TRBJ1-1,TGTGCCAGCAGTCCTGTGATCGGAGCTTTCTTT,CASSPVIGAFF
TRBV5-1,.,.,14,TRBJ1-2,TGCGCCAGCAGCCCTGGTCCAGGGGCGGACGGCTACACCTTC,CASSPGPGADGYTF
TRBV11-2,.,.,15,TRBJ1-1,TGTGCCAGCAGCCGCCCTAACAGGGTCGACACTGAAGCTTTCTTT,CASSRPNRVDTEAFF
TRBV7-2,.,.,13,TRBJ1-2,TGTGCCAGCAGCTTGGGAGGAGACTATGGCTACACCTTC,CASSLGGDYGYTF
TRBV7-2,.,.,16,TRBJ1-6,TGTGCCAGCAGCTTGGGGCCGGGGGGGACTGATTCACCCCTCCACTTT,CASSLGPGGTDSPLHF
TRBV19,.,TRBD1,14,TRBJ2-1,TGTGCCAGTAGGTCAGGGGGCTCCTACAATGAGCAGTTCTTC,CASRSGGSYNEQFF
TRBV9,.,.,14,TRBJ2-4,TGTGCCAGCAGTCTAGGCCAGGGTGGAAACATTCAGTACTTC,CASSLGQGGNIQYF
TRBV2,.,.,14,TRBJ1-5,TGTGCCAGCAGTTGGGGCTTAAGCAATCAGCCCCAGCATTTT,CASSWGLSNQPQHF
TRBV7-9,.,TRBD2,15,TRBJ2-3,TGTGCCAGCAGCTTAAGGGGAGGGATCACAGATACGCAGTATTTT,CASSLRGGITDTQYF
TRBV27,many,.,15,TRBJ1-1,TGTGCCAGCAGTTTACCCCCGGGGTTGGGCACTGAAGCTTTCTTT,CASSLPPGLGTEAFF
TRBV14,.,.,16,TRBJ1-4,TGTGCCAGCAGCCAAGAAAGGGGCTCCCTGAGTGAAAAACTGTTTTTT,CASSQERGSLSEKLFF
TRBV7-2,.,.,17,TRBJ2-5,TGTGCCAGCAGCTTAGAGGCTTGGCAGCGAGCTCAAGAGACCCAGTACTTC,CASSLEAWQRAQETQYF
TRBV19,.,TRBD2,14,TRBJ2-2,TGTGCCAGTAGTCTACGGCCGGGGGGCGGGGAGCTGTTTTTT,CASSLRPGGGELFF
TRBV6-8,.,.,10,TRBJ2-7,TGCCCCAGGGGGGCCTACGAGCAGTACTTC,CPRGAYEQYF
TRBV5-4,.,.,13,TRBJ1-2,TGTGCCAGCAGCTTGTGGGGAGACTATGGCTACACCTTC,CASSLWGDYGYTF
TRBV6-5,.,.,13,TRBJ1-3,TGTGCCAGCAGTTACTCAGGGGCAAACACCATATATTTT,CASSYSGANTIYF
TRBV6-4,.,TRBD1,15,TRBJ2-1,TGTGCCAGCAGTGACCTGGGACAGGGAGTCAATGAGCAGTTCTTC,CASSDLGQGVNEQFF
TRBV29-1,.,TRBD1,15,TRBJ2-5,TGCAGCGTGGGGAGGGGGACAGGGATTGAGGAGACCCAGTACTTC,CSVGRGTGIEETQYF
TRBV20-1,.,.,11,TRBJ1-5,TGCAGTGCTGGCCTGGACAAGGCCCAGCATTTT,CSAGLDKAQHF
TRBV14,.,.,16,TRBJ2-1,TGTGCCAGCAGCCAACTCACAGAACTCTCCTACAATGAGCAGTTCTTC,CASSQLTELSYNEQFF
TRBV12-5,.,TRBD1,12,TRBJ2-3,TGTGCTAGTGGTTCGGACAGGGATACGCAGTATTTT,CASGSDRDTQYF
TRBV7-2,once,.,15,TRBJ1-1,TGTGCCAGCAGCTTAGTCGCTGCGGGGAACACTGAAGCTTTCTTT,CASSLVAAGNTEAFF
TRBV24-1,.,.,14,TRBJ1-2,TGTGCCACCAGTGAGACGAGCGACTGGTCCGGCTACACCTTC,CATSETSDWSGYTF
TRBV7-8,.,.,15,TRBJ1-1,TGTGCCAGCAGCTCCCAACCCTTATTTCGGACTGAAGCTTTCTTT,CASSSQPLFRTEAFF
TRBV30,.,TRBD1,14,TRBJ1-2,TGTGCCTGGACCAGGGGGCTGGGCTTCTATGGCTACACCTTC,CAWTRGLGFYGYTF
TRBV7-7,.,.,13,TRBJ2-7,TGTGCTAGCAGCTTAGGACAGTTTTACGAGCAGTACTTC,CASSLGQFYEQYF
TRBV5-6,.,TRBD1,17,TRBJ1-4,TGTGCCAGCAGCTCCGGACAGGGAAGGGCAACTAATGAAAAACTGTTTTTT,CASSSGQGRATNEKLFF
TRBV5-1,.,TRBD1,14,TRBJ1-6,TGCGCCAGCAGCTTGGGACAGGGGAATTCACCCCTCCACTTT,CASSLGQGNSPLHF
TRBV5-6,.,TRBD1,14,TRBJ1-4,TGTGCCAGCAGCCTAAGACAGGGTTACGAAAAACTGTTTTTT,CASSLRQGYEKLFF
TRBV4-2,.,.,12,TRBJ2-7,TGTGCCAGCAAAGAGGGCGCCTACGAGCAGTACTTC,CASKEGAYEQYF